This TCR beta chain stems from a study of Ad26.COV2.S vaccination and SARS-CoV-2 variants. Study results and limitations: Ad26.COV2.S recipients had broader spike-specific TCRs (P = 0.0014). The study found similar non-spike TCR breadth in vaccine and placebo recipients. Substantial breadth in spike-specific CD8+ and CD4+ T cell responses was reportedly seen after vaccination. TCR breadth and depth estimates may have understated total T cell responses.

For this clone: As yet, its antigen is unknown.

Produced via immunoSEQ multiplex PCR; TCRdb's table is partial and in-frame only. This table holds roughly 92,000 clones, 82% found once. V lost 3 bases and J lost 9, with 11 bases in between. The V gene's germline CDR1 is LGHDT and CDR2 YNNKEL (reference sequence). The CDR3 has 12 residues. The sequence derives from a human donor who had recovered from COVID-19. Sequencing used peripheral blood, obtained after recovery from COVID-19. The chain joins TRBV3-1 (or the pseudogene TRBV3-2) to TRBJ1-1; D is undetermined. In DNA form, the CDR3 reads TGTGCCAGCAGCCAGGAGGGTCATAAAGCTTTCTTT. Translated: CASSQEGHKAFF.